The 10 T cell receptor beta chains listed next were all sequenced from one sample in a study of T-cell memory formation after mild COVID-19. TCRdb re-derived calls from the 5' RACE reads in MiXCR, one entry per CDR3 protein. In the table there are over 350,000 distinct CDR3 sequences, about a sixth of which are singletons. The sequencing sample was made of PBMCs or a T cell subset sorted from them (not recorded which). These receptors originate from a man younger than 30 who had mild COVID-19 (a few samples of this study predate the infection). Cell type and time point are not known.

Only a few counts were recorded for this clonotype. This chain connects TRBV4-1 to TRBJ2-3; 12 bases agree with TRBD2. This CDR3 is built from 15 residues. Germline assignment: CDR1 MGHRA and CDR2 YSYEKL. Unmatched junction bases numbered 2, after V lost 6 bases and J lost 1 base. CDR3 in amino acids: CASSGLAGRTDTQYF. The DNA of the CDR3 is TGCGCCAGCAGTGGACTAGCGGGACGCACAGATACGCAGTATTTT.

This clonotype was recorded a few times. CDR3 sequence (DNA): TGCGCCAGCAGCCTCCTCCTGCTAGGTAGCACAGATACGCAGTATTTT. Its protein product is CASSLLLLGSTDTQYF. The chain couples TRBV5-1 to TRBJ2-3; no firm D call. The CDR3 contains 16 residues. V gave up 4 bases and J gave up 0 bases, with 15 bases separating them. Per the germline V gene, CDR1 is SGHRS and CDR2 is YFSETQ.

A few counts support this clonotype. CDR3 in amino acids: CASSYGTGVSDTQYF. DNA for the CDR3: TGTGCCAGCAGCTACGGGACAGGGGTGTCAGATACGCAGTATTTT. The V call is TRBV7-7, the J call TRBJ2-3; 10 nucleotides align to TRBD1. V dropped 4 bases and J dropped 4; count of bases not matched to a gene: 5. Germline loops: CDR1 SSHAT, CDR2 FNYEAQ (reference sequence). CDR3 length: 15 amino acids.

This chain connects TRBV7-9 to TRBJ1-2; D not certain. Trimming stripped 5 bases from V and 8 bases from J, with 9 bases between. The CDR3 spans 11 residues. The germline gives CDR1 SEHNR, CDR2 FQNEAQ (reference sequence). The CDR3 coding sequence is TGTGCCAGCAGCCCAGATGGGGGCTACACCTTC. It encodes CASSPDGGYTF.

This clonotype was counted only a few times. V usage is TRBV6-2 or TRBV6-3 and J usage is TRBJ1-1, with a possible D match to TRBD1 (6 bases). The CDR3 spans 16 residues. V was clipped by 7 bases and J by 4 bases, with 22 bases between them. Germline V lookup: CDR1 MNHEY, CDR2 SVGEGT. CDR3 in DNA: TGTGCCAGCATTCCTTCGGGACACCGATCGGGCACTGAAGCTTTCTTT. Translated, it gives CASIPSGHRSGTEAFF.

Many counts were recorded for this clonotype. The CDR3 DNA follows: TGCAGTGCTGGCGACAGGGGCCGGGAGACCCAGTACTTC. Translated, it gives CSAGDRGRETQYF. The chain carries TRBV20-1 and TRBJ2-5; TRBD1 matches 8 bases. Looked up from germline, CDR1 is DFQATT and CDR2 is SNEGSKA (reference sequence). The CDR3 totals 13 residues. Unmatched junction bases numbered 7, after V lost 5 bases and J lost 5 bases.

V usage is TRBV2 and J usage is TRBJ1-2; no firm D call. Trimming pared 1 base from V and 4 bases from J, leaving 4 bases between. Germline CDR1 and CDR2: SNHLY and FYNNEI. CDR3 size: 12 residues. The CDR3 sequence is CASSEGSYGYTF. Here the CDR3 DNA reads TGTGCCAGCAGTGAAGGTTCCTATGGCTACACCTTC. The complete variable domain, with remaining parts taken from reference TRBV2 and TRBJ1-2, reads EPEVTQTPSHQVTQMGQEVILRCVPISNHLYFYWYRQILGQKVEFLVSFYNNEISEKSEIFDDQFSVERPDGSNFTLKIRSTKLEDSAMYFCASSEGSYGYTFGSGTRLTVV.

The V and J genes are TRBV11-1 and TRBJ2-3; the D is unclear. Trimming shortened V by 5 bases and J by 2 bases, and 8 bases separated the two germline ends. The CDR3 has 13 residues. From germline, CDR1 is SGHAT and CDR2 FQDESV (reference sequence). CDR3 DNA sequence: TGTGCCAGCAGCATCCATATCACAGATACGCAGTATTTT. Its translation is CASSIHITDTQYF.

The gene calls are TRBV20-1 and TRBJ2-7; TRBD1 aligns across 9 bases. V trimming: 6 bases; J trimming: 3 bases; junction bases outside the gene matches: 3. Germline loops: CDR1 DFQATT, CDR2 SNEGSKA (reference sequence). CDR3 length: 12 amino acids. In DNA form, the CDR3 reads TGCAGTGCCAGGGACAGGGTCTACGAGCAGTACGTC. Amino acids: CSARDRVYEQYV.

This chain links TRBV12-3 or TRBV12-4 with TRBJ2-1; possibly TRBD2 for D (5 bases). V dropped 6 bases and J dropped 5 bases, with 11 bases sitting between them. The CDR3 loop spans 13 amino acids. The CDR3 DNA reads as TGTGCCAGCAGCCGGGATTACAACAATGAGCAGTTCTTC. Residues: CASSRDYNNEQFF.